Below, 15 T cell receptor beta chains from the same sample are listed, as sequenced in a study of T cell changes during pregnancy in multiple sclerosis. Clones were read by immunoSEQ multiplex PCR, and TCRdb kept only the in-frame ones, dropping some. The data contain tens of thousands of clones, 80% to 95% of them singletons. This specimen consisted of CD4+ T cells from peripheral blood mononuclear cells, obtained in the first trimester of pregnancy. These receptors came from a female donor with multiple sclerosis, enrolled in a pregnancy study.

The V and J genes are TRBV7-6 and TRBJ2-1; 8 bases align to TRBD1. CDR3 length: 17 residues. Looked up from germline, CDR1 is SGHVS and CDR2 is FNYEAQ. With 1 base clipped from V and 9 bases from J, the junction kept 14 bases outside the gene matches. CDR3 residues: CASSLGTGWSLSGEQFF. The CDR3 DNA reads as TGTGCCAGCAGCTTAGGGACAGGGTGGAGCTTGTCGGGTGAGCAGTTCTTC.

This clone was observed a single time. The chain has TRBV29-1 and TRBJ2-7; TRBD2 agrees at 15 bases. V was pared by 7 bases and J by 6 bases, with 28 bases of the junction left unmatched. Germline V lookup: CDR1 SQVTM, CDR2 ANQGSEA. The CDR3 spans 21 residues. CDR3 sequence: CSGNRGSKPGTSGRLSVEQYF. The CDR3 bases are TGCAGCGGTAACAGGGGTTCAAAGCCCGGGACTAGCGGGAGGCTTTCAGTCGAGCAGTACTTC.

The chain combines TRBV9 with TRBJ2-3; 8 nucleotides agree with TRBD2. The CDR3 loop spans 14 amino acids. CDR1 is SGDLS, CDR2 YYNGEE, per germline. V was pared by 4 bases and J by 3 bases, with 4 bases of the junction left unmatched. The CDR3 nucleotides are TGTGCCAGCAGCTTCGGGGGGGGGACAGATACGCAGTATTTT. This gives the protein CASSFGGGTDTQYF.

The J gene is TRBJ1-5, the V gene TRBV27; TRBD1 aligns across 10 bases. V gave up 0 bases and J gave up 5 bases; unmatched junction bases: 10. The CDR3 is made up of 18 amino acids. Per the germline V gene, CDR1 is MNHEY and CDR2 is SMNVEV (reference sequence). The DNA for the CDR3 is TGTGCCAGCAGTTTATCGTCCCAGGACAGGGGGGGGTATCAGCCCCAGCATTTT. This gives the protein CASSLSSQDRGGYQPQHF.

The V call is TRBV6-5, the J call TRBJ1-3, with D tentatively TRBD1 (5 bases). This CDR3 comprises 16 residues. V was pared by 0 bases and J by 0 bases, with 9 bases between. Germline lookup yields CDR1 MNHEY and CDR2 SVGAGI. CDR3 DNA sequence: TGTGCCAGCAGTTACTCACAGGCCTCCTCTGGAAACACCATATATTTT. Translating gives CASSYSQASSGNTIYF.

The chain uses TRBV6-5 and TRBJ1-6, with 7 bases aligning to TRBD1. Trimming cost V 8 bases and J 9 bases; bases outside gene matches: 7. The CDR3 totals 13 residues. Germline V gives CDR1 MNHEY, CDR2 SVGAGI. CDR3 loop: CASHAGGSSPLHF. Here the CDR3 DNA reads TGTGCCAGCCACGCAGGGGGTAGTTCACCCCTCCACTTT.

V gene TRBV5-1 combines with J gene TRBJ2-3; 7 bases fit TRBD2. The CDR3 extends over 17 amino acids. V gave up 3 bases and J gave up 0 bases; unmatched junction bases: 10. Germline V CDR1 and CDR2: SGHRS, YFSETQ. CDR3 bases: TGCGCCAGCAGCTCACCGAGCGGGGTGGTTAGCACAGATACGCAGTATTTT. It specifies CASSSPSGVVSTDTQYF.

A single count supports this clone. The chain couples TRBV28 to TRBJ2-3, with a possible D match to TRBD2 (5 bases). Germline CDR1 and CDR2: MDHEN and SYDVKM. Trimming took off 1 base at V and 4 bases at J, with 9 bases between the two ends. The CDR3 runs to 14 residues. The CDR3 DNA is TGTGCCAGCAGTTTATTCGGGGTCCCAGATACGCAGTATTTT. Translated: CASSLFGVPDTQYF.

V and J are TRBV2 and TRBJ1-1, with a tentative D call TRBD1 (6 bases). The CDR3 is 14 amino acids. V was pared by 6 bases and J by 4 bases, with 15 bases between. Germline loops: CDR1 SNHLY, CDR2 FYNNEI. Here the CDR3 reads CASRETRGGTEAFF. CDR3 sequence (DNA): TGTGCCAGCAGGGAAACCAGGGGCGGCACTGAAGCTTTCTTT.

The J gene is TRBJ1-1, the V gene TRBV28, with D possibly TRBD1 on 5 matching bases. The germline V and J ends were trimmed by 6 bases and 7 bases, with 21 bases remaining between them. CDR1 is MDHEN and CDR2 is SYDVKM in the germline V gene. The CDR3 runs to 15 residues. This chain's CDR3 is CASRIVGRGRGEAFF. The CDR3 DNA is TGTGCCAGCAGAATCGTTGGGAGGGGAAGGGGTGAAGCTTTCTTT.

The CDR3 protein is CASSQEGRGGYEQYF. CDR3 DNA: TGCGCCAGCAGCCAAGAAGGAAGGGGGGGGTACGAGCAGTACTTC. J is TRBJ2-7 and V is TRBV4-3; D possibly corresponds to TRBD2 (7 bases). Deletions cut 0 bases from V and 4 bases from J, with 13 bases between. The CDR3 is made up of 15 amino acids. Germline CDR1 LGHNA, CDR2 YSLEER.

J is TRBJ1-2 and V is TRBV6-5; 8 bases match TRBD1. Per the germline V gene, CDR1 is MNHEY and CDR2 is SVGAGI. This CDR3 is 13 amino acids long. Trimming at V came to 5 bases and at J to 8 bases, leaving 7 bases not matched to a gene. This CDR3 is CASSLRTGRGYTF. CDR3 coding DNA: TGTGCCAGCAGTCTACGGACAGGGCGGGGCTACACCTTC.

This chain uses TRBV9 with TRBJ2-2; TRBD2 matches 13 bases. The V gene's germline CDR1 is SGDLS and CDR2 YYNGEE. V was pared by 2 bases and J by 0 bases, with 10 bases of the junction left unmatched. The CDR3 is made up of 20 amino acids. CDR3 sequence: CASSVRLLAGGITNTGELFF. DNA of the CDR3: TGTGCCAGCAGCGTCAGGTTACTAGCGGGAGGGATTACGAACACCGGGGAGCTGTTTTTT.

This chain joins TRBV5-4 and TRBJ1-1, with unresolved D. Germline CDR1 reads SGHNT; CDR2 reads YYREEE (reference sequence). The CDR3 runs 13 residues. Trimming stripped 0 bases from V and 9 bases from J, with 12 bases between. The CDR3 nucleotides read TGTGCCAGCAGCTTGGCGGTCCAGGCTAAAGCTTTCTTT. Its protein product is CASSLAVQAKAFF. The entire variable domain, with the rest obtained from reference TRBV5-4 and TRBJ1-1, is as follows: ETGVTQSPTHLIKTRGQQVTLRCSSQSGHNTVSWYQQALGQGPQFIFQYYREEENGRGNFPPRFSGLQFPNYSSELNVNALELDDSALYLCASSLAVQAKAFFGQGTRLTVV.

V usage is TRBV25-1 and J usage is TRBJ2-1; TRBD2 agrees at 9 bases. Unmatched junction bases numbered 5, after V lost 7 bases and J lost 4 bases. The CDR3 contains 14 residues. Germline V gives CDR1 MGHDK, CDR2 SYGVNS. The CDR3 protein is CASIASGTYNEQFF. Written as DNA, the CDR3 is TGTGCCAGCATCGCTAGCGGGACTTACAATGAGCAGTTCTTC.